This T cell receptor (beta chain) came from a study of shared clonotypes between healthy human individuals. Study-level information: Three CD4 naive, three CD4 memory, two CD8 naive and one CD8 memory plate were used per donor.

The CDR3 extends over 15 amino acids. Trimming removed 3 bases from V and 7 bases from J; junction bases left unmatched: 7. Germline V gene data show CDR1 as LNHNV and CDR2 as YYDKDF (reference sequence). Method: immunoSEQ multiplex PCR; TCRdb's copy keeps in-frame clones and lacks some. The profile covers 2 million to 2.5 million clones, with approximately 90% appearing a single time and around 0.35% taken by the ten largest. The study drew its donors from healthy HIV-negative adults without recent acute infections or vaccinations. The sample taken for sequencing was naive CD4+ T cells from PBMCs. Subset meaning: CD45RA+ positively selected. The origin of this receptor is a man younger than 35 in good health. Some clones in this sample may be carry-over from other donors' samples. The chain joins TRBV15 to TRBJ1-4; the match to TRBD1 covers 8 bases. In DNA, the CDR3 is TGTGCCACCAGCAGCTACAGGGGGAAAGGTGAAAAACTGTTTTTT. This codes for CATSSYRGKGEKLFF.